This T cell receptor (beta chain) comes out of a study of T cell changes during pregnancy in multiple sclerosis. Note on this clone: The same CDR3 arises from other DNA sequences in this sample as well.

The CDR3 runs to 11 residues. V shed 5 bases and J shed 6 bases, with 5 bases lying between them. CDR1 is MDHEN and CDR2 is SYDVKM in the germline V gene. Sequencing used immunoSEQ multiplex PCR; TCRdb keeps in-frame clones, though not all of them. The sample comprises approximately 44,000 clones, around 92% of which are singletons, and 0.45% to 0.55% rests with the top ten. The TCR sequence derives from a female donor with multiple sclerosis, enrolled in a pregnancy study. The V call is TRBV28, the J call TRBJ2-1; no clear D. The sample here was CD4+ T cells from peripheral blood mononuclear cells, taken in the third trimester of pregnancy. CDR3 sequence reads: CASSPLNEQFF. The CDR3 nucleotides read TGTGCCAGCAGTCCCCTCAATGAGCAGTTCTTC.